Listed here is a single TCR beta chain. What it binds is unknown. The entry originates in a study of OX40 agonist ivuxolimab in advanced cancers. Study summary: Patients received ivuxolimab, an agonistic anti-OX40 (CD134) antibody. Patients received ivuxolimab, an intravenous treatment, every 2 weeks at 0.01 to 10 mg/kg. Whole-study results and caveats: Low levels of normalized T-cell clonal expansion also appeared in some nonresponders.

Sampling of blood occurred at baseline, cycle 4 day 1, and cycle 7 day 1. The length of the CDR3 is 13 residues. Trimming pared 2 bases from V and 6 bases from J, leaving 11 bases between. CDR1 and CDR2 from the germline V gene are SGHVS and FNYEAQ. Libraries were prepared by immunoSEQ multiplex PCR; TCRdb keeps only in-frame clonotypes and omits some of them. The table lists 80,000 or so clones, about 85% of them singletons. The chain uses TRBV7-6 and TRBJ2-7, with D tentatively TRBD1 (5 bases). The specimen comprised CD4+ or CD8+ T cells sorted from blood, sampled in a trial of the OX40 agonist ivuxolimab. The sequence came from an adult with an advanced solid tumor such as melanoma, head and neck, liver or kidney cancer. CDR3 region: CASSLSREREQYF. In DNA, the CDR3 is TGTGCCAGCAGCTTATCCAGGGAACGCGAGCAGTACTTC.